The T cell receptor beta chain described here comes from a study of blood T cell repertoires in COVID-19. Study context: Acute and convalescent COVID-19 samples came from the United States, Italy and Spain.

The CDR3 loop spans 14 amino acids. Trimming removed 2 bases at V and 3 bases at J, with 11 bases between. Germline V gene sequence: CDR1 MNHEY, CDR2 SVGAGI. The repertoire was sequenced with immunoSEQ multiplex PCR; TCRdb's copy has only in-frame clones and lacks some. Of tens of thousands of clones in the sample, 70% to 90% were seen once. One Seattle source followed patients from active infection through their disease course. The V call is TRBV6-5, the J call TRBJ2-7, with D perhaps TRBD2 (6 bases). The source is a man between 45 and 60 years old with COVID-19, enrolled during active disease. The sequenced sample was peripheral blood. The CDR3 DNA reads TGTGCCAGCAGTTACCCCGGGAGAGGCTACGAGCAGTACTTC. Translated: CASSYPGRGYEQYF.